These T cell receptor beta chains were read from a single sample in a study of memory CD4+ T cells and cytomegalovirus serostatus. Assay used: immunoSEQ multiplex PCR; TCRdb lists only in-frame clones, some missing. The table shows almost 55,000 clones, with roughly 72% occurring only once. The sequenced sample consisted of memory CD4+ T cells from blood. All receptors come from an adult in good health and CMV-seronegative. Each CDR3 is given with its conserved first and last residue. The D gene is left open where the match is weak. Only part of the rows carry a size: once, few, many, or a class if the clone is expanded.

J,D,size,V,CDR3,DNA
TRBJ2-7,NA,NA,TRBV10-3,CAISDSYEQYF,TGTGCCATCAGTGATTCATACGAGCAGTACTTC
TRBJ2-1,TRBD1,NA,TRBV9,CASSVHTGGSYNEQFF,TGTGCCAGCAGCGTCCATACAGGGGGCTCCTACAATGAGCAGTTCTTC
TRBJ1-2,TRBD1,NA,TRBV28,CASSFGGQGYGYTF,TGTGCCAGCAGTTTTGGGGGACAGGGGTATGGCTACACCTTC
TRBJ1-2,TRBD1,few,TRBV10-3,CATLDRDRGLTDGYTF,TGTGCCACCCTAGACCGGGACAGGGGGCTGACTGATGGCTACACCTTC
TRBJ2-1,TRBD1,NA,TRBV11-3,CASSFRQGSSNEQFF,TGTGCCAGCAGCTTCAGACAGGGGTCATCGAATGAGCAGTTCTTC
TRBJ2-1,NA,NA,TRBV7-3,CASSHRPGQNEQFF,TGTGCCAGCAGCCACCGTCCAGGACAGAATGAGCAGTTCTTC
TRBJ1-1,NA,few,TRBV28,CASKPLERMNTEAFF,TGTGCCAGCAAGCCCCTCGAGAGGATGAACACTGAAGCTTTCTTT
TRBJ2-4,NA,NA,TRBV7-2,CASSSQPETIAKNIQYF,TGTGCCAGCAGCTCTCAGCCTGAGACAATAGCCAAAAACATTCAGTACTTC
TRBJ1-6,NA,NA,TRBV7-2,CASRSPGGDSPLHF,TGTGCCAGCAGAAGCCCGGGCGGCGATTCACCCCTCCACTTT
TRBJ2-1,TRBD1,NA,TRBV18,CASSTGQVNEQFF,TGTGCCAGCTCAACGGGACAGGTAAATGAGCAGTTCTTC
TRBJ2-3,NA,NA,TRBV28,CASRLGITDTQYF,TGTGCCAGCAGACTGGGGATCACAGATACGCAGTATTTT
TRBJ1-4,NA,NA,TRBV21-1,CASSKSTWDRTSANEKLFF,TGTGCCAGCAGCAAATCTACCTGGGACAGAACTTCGGCTAATGAAAAACTGTTTTTT
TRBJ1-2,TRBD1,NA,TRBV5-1,CASSLEGQGVYGYTF,TGCGCCAGCAGCTTGGAGGGACAGGGGGTTTATGGCTACACCTTC
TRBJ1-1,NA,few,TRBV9,CASSARPKDTEAFF,TGTGCCAGCAGCGCCCGACCAAAAGACACTGAAGCTTTCTTT
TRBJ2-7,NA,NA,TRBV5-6,CASSLVGGAYEQYF,TGTGCCAGCAGCTTGGTAGGGGGGGCCTACGAGCAGTACTTC
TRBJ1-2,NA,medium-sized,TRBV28,CASSFLSYGYTF,TGTGCCAGCAGTTTTCTGTCCTATGGCTACACCTTC
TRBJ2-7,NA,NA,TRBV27,CASRTTGYEQYF,TGTGCCAGCAGGACCACAGGTTACGAGCAGTACTTC
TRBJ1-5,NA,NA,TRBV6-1,CASSLRGDQPQHF,TGTGCCAGCAGCCTCAGGGGAGATCAGCCCCAGCATTTT
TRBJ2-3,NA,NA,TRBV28,CASRTVRRGSTDTQYF,TGTGCCAGCAGAACCGTTAGGCGCGGCAGCACAGATACGCAGTATTTT
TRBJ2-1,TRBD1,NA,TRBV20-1,CSATRQGQRFF,TGCAGTGCCACCAGACAGGGGCAAAGGTTCTTC
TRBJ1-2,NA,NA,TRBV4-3,CASSQDDLKGYTF,TGCGCCAGCAGCCAAGATGACTTGAAGGGCTACACCTTC